These T cell receptor beta chains were read from a single sample in a study of CD8 T cells in Susac syndrome. TCRdb fed the immunoSEQ multiplex PCR reads into MiXCR, producing one record per CDR3 protein. The sample has some 110,000 distinct CDR3 sequences; roughly 95% are singletons. The specimen was CD8+ T cells from PBMCs. These receptors were taken from a human donor with Susac syndrome. Each CDR3 is given without its conserved first and last residue. Each record gives: clone size, V gene, CDR3 protein. Only some rows state a clone size, as once, few, many or a class for expanded clones.

.	TRBV27	ASSPVLSNQPQH
once	TRBV5-4	ASSLGFDGYT
.	TRBV27	ASSSWGAPADTQY
.	TRBV6-4	ASSDGPSGGYNEQF
.	TRBV25-1	ASSGGGGYT
.	TRBV12-3/TRBV12-4	ASSLTGGNQPQH
.	TRBV20-1	SAWTGDYGYT
.	TRBV7-7	ASSLDISGLSGELF
.	TRBV25-1	ASSATNLQETQY
.	TRBV20-1	SARDVESGGPYNEQF
.	TRBV27	ASSYRRQGPTTDTQY
.	TRBV27	ASSIGQASTPF
.	TRBV4-1	ASSPDPSSGNTIY
.	TRBV9	ASGGIDEQY
.	TRBV19	ASSILNTGELF
.	TRBV7-9	ASSPETLSNTEAF
.	TRBV29-1	SVDGGRVGEAF
.	TRBV9	ASSAAHRENIQY
few	TRBV5-6	ASSTGQSYEQY
.	TRBV4-3	ASSLGRAPSNEQF
.	TRBV20-1	SARRDATGQGKNIQY
.	TRBV4-1	ASSQTLDRSYEQY
.	TRBV2	ASTGGAYQETQY
.	TRBV25-1	ASSELADEQY
.	TRBV19	ASTLIRDRGQPQH
.	TRBV14	ASSQSTGGEETQY